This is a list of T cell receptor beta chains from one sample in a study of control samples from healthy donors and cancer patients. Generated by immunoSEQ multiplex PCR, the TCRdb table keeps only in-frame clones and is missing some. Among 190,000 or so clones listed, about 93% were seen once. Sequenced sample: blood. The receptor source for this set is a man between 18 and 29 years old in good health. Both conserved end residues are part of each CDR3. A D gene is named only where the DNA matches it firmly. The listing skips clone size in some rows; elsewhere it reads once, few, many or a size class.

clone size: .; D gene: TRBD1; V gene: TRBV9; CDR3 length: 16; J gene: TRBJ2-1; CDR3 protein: CASSGMTGIGDNEQFF; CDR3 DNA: TGTGCCAGCAGCGGAATGACAGGGATCGGCGACAATGAGCAGTTCTTC
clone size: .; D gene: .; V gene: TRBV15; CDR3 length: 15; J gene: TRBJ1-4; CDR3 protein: CATSRVRATNEKLFF; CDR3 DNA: TGTGCCACCAGCAGGGTCAGGGCAACTAATGAAAAACTGTTTTTT
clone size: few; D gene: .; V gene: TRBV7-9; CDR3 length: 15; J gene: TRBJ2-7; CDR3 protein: CASSLAGVASYEQYF; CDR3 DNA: TGTGCCAGCAGCTTAGCCGGAGTGGCCTCCTACGAGCAGTACTTC
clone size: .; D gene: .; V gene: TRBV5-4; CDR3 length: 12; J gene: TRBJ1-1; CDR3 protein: CASSAEYTEAFF; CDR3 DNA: TGTGCCAGCAGCGCCGAGTACACTGAAGCTTTCTTT
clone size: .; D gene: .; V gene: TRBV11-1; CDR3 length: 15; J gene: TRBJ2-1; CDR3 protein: CASSLFGGSHNEQFF; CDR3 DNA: TGTGCCAGCAGCTTATTTGGCGGTTCCCACAATGAGCAGTTCTTC
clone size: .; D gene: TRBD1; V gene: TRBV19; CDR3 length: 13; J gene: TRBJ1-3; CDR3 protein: CASSFRQGNTIYF; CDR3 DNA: TGTGCCAGTAGCTTTCGACAGGGCAACACCATATATTTT
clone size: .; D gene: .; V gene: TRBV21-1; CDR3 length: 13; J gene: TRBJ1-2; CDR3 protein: CASSKTANYGYTF; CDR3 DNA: TGTGCCAGCAGTAAGACAGCTAACTATGGCTACACCTTC
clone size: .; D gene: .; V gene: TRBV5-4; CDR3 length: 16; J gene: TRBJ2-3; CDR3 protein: CASTPGGDSNTDTQYF; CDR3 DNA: TGTGCCAGCACCCCTGGGGGCGACAGCAACACAGATACGCAGTATTTT
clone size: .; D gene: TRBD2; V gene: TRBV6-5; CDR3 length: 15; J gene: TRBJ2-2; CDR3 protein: CASSRQAGGLGELFF; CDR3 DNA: TGTGCCAGCAGCCGACAGGCGGGGGGGTTAGGGGAGCTGTTTTTT
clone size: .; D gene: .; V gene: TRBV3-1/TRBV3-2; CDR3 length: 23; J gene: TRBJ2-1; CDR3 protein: CASSQTLLERRGVDLSSYNEQFF; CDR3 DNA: TGTGCCAGCAGCCAAACGCTTCTTGAACGGCGCGGGGTCGATCTAAGCTCCTACAATGAGCAGTTCTTC
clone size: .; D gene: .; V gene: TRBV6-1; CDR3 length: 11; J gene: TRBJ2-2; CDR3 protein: CASSETGELFF; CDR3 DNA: TGTGCCAGCAGTGAAACCGGGGAGCTGTTTTTT
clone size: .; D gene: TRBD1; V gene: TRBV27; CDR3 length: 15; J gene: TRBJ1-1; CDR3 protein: CASSPWTGMNTEAFF; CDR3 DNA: TGTGCCAGCAGTCCTTGGACAGGAATGAACACTGAAGCTTTCTTT
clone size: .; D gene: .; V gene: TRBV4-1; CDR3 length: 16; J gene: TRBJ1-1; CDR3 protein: CASSQDHGQLNTEAFF; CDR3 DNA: TGCGCCAGCAGCCAAGATCATGGACAGCTAAACACTGAAGCTTTCTTT
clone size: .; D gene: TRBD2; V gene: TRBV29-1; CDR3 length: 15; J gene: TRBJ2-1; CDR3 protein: CSQSGGSSSYNEQFF; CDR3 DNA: TGCAGCCAGAGCGGGGGGTCGAGCTCCTACAATGAGCAGTTCTTC
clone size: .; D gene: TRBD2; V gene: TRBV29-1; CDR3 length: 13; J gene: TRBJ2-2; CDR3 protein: CSVDRTSNGELFF; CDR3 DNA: TGCAGCGTTGATCGGACTAGTAACGGGGAGCTGTTTTTT
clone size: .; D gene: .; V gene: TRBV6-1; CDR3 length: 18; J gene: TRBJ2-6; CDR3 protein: CASSALTDSDPGANVLTF; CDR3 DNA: TGTGCCAGCAGTGCCCTCACTGACTCAGACCCTGGGGCCAACGTCCTGACTTTC
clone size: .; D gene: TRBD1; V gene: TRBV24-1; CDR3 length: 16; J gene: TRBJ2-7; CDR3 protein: CATSAGGRDRGNEQYF; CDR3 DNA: TGTGCCACCAGTGCCGGGGGCCGGGACAGGGGCAACGAGCAGTACTTC
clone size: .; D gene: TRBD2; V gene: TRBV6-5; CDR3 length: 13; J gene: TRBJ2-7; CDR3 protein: CATARGEGYEQYF; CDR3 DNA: TGTGCCACCGCCCGAGGGGAGGGCTACGAGCAGTACTTC
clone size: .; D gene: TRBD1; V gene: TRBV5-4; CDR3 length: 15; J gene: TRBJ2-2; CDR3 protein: CASSLQGGDTGELFF; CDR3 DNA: TGTGCCAGCAGCTTGCAAGGGGGCGACACCGGGGAGCTGTTTTTT
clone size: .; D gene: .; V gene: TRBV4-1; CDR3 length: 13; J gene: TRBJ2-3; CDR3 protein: CASSQDLTDTQYF; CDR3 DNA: TGCGCCAGCAGCCAAGATCTCACAGATACGCAGTATTTT
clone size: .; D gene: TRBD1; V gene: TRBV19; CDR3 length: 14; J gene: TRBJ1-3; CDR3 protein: CASVGQSSGNTIYF; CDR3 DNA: TGTGCCAGTGTGGGACAGAGCTCTGGAAACACCATATATTTT
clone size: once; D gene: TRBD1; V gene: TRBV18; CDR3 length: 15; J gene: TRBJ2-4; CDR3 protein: CASSLKGAAKNIQYF; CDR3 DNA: TGTGCCAGCTCGTTAAAGGGGGCGGCCAAAAACATTCAGTACTTC
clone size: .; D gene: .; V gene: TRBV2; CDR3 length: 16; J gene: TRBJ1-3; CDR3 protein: CASSELSVSSGNTIYF; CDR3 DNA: TGTGCCAGCAGTGAATTGTCTGTCAGCTCTGGAAACACCATATATTTT
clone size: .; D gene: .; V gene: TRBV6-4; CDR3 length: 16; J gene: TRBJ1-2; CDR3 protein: CASFLDKRDTFYGYTF; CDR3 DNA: TGTGCCAGCTTCCTTGACAAAAGGGACACCTTCTATGGCTACACCTTC
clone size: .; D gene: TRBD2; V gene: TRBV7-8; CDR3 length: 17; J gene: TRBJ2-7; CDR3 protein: CASSFKLSRGGSHEQYF; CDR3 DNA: TGTGCCAGCAGCTTTAAACTCAGCCGCGGGGGATCCCACGAGCAGTACTTC
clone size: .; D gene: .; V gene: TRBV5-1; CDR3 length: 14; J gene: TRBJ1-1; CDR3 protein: CASSLEWDYTEAFF; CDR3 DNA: TGCGCCAGCAGCTTGGAGTGGGATTACACTGAAGCTTTCTTT
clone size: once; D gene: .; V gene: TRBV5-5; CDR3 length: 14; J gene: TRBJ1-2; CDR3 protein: CASSLDIANYGYTF; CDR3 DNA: TGTGCCAGCAGCTTAGACATCGCTAACTATGGCTACACCTTC
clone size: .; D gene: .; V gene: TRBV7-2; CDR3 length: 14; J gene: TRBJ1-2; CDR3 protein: CASSARAVNYGYTF; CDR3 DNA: TGTGCCAGCAGCGCCCGAGCCGTTAACTATGGCTACACCTTC
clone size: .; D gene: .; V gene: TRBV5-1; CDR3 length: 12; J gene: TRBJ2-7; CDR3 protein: CASSLDRNEQYF; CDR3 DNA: TGCGCCAGCAGCTTGGACAGGAACGAGCAGTACTTC
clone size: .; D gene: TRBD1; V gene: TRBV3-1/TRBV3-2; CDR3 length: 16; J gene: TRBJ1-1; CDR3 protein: CASRRWGGQGDTEAFF; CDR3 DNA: TGTGCCAGCAGACGATGGGGGGGACAGGGAGACACTGAAGCTTTCTTT
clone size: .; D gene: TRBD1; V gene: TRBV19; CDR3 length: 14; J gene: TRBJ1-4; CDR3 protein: CASSRGQPNEKLFF; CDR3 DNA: TGTGCCAGTAGTAGGGGACAGCCTAATGAAAAACTGTTTTTT
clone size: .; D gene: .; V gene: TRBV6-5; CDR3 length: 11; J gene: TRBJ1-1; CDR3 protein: CAEGGDTEAFF; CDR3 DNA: TGTGCCGAAGGGGGGGACACTGAAGCTTTCTTT
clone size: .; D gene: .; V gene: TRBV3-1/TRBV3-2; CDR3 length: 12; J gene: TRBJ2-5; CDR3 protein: CASSQQPETQYF; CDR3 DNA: TGTGCCAGCAGCCAACAACCGGAGACCCAGTACTTC
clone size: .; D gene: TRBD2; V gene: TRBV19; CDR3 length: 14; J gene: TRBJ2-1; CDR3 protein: CASSRLAGYNEQFF; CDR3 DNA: TGTGCCAGTAGTAGGCTAGCGGGCTACAATGAGCAGTTCTTC
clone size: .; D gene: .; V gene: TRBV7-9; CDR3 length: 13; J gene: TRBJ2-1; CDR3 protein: CASSLAIHNEQFF; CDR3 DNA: TGTGCCAGCAGCTTGGCAATCCACAATGAGCAGTTCTTC
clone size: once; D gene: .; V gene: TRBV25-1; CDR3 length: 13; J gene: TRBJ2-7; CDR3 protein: CASSSGTSYEQYF; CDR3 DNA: TGTGCCAGCAGTTCCGGGACCTCCTACGAGCAGTACTTC
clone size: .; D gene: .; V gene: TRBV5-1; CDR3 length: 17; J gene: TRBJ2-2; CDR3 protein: CASSLEPQGRNTGELFF; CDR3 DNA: TGCGCCAGCAGCTTGGAACCCCAGGGGAGGAACACCGGGGAGCTGTTTTTT
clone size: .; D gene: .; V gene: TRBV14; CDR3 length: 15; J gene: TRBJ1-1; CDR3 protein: CASRPGTGRSTEAFF; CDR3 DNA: TGTGCCAGCAGACCCGGAACAGGGCGAAGCACTGAAGCTTTCTTT
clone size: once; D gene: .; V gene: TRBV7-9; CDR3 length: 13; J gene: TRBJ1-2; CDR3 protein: CASSTRTVDGYTF; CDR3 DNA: TGTGCCAGCAGCACACGGACAGTGGATGGCTACACCTTC
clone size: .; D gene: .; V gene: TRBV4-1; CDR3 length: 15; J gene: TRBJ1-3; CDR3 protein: CASSPRVLSGNTIYF; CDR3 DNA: TGCGCCAGCAGCCCACGGGTCCTCTCTGGAAACACCATATATTTT
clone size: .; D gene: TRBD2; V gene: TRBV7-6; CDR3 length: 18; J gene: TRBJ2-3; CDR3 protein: CASSLVVHASGDKDTQYF; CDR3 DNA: TGTGCCAGCAGCTTAGTAGTTCATGCTAGCGGGGACAAAGATACGCAGTATTTT
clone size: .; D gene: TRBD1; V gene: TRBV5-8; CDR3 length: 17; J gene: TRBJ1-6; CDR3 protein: CASSPRRTGGNNSPLHF; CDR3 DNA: TGTGCCAGCAGCCCACGTCGGACAGGGGGCAATAATTCACCCCTCCACTTT
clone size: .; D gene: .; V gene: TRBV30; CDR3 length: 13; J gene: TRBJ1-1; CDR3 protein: CAWNAFGKTEAFF; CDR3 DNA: TGTGCCTGGAATGCCTTTGGAAAGACTGAAGCTTTCTTT